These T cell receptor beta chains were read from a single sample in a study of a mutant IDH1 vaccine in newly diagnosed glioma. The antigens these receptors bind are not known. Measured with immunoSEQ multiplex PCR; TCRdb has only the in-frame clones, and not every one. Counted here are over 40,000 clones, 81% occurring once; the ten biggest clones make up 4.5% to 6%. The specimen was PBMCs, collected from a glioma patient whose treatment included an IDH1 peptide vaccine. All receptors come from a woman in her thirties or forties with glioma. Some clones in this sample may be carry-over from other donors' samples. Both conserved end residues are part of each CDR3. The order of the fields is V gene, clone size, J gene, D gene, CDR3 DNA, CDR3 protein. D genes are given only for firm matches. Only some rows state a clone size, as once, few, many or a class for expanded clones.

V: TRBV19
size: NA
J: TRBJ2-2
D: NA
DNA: TGTGCCAGTAGTATCGGGCGGGCCGGGGAGCTGTTTTTT
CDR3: CASSIGRAGELFF

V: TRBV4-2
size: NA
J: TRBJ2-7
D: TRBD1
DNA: TGTGCCAGCAGCCCACCTGGAACAGGGGGCTCCTACGAGCAGTACTTC
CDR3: CASSPPGTGGSYEQYF

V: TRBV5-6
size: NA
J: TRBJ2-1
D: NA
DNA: TGTGCCAGCAGCTTGGTAGGCCCCCATGAGCAGTTCTTC
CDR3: CASSLVGPHEQFF

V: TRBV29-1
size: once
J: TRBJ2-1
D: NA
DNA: TGCAGCGTTCTGAAGTTGAGGGGGAGGTCGTATGAGCAGTTCTTC
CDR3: CSVLKLRGRSYEQFF

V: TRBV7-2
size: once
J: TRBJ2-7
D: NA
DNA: TGTGCCAGCAGCGCCACGCGTCACGAGCAGTACTTC
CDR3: CASSATRHEQYF

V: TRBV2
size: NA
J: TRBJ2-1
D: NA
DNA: TGTGCCAGCAACAACGGTTACTCCTACAATGAGCAGTTCTTC
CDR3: CASNNGYSYNEQFF

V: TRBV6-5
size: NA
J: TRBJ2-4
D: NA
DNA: TGTGCCAGCATAGGGGGGAACATTCAGTACTTC
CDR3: CASIGGNIQYF

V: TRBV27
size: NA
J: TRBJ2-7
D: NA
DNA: TGTGCCAGCAGTTTCAATCGCTACGAGCAGTACTTC
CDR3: CASSFNRYEQYF

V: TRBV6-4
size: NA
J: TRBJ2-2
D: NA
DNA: TGTGCCAGCAGTGACGGGTCACACACCGGGGAGCTGTTTTTT
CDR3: CASSDGSHTGELFF

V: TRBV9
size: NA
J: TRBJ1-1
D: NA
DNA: TGTGCCAGCAGCGTGGGACGTCAGAACACTGAAGCTTTCTTT
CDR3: CASSVGRQNTEAFF

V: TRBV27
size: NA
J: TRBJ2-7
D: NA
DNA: TGTGCCAGCAGGGGTCCGTACGATAGGGGCTCCTACGAGCAGTACTTC
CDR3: CASRGPYDRGSYEQYF

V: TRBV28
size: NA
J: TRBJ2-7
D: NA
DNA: TGTGCCAGTAAACTTCGGGGGGCGAGTGAGCAGTACTTC
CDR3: CASKLRGASEQYF

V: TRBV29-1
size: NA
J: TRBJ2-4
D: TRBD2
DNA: TGCAGCGGTTTCGCGCGACTAGCGGCGGCCGTGGTCAAAAACATTCAGTACTTC
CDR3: CSGFARLAAAVVKNIQYF

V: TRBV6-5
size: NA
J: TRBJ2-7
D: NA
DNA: TGTGCCAGCAGCACGTGGTGGGGATCCTACGAGCAGTACTTC
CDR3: CASSTWWGSYEQYF

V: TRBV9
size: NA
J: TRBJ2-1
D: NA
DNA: TGTGCCAGCAGCGTTGCTGGGTCGACGGGTGAGCAGTTCTTC
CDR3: CASSVAGSTGEQFF

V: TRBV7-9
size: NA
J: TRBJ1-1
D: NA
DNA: TGTGCCAGCAGCCCCCGGGGGGACACTGAAGCTTTCTTT
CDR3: CASSPRGDTEAFF

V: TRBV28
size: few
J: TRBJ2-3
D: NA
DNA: TGTGCCAGCAGTCTAGGAGGCGGCCCCACAGATACGCAGTATTTT
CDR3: CASSLGGGPTDTQYF

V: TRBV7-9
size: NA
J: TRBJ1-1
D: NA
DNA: TGTGCCAGCAGCTTAGGTTCAAGTATCACTGAAGCTTTCTTT
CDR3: CASSLGSSITEAFF

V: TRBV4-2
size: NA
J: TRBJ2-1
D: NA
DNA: TGTGCCAGCAGCTTTGAGGGGGGACAAAACAATGAGCAGTTCTTC
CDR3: CASSFEGGQNNEQFF

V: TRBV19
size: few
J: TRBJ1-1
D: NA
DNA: TGTGCCAGTAGGGACCTAGGACAGTACACTGAAGCTTTCTTT
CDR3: CASRDLGQYTEAFF

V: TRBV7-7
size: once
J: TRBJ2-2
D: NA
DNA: TGTGCTAGCAGCTTAGGCTCGGGAGCCGGGGAGCTGTTTTTT
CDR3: CASSLGSGAGELFF

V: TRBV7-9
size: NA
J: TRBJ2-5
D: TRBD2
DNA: TGTGCCAGCACCCGAAAGAGCGGGAGGGGTTTTCGGCAAGAGACCCAGTACTTC
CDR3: CASTRKSGRGFRQETQYF

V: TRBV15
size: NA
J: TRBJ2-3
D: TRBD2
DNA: TGTGCCACCAGCAGAGCCACCGTAGCGGGGGGTAGTGCAGATACGCAGTATTTT
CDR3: CATSRATVAGGSADTQYF

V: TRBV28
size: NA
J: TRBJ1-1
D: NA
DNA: TGTGCCAGCAGACCGCGCGTATGGGGTATGAACTCTGAAGCTTTCTTT
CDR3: CASRPRVWGMNSEAFF

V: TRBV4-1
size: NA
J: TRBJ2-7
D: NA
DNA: TGCGCCAGCACCTCAACAGGGTCGGCCTACGAGCAGTACTTC
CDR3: CASTSTGSAYEQYF

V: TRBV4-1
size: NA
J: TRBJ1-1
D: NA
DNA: TGCGCCAGCAGCCGCCTAACAGGGAACACTGAAGCTTTCTTT
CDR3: CASSRLTGNTEAFF